The rows below give T cell receptor beta chains drawn from one sample of a study of blood T cell repertoires in COVID-19. Libraries were prepared by immunoSEQ multiplex PCR; TCRdb keeps only in-frame clonotypes and omits some of them. The profile covers 150,000 or so clones, with approximately 82% appearing a single time and roughly 20% taken by the ten largest. The sample consisted of peripheral blood. The receptor set was obtained from a woman older than 75 with acute or convalescent COVID-19. The CDR3 runs from the conserved cysteine through the conserved F or W. A D gene is named only where the DNA matches it firmly.

V: TRBV28
J: TRBJ1-2
D: TRBD1
CDR3: CASSFFLRPRTGFRGYTF
DNA: TGTGCCAGCAGTTTCTTCCTCCGGCCGCGGACAGGCTTTAGGGGCTACACCTTC

V: TRBV7-2
J: TRBJ2-1
D: TRBD1
CDR3: CASSSTGKSSYNEQFF
DNA: TGTGCCAGCAGCTCGACAGGGAAGAGCTCCTACAATGAGCAGTTCTTC

V: TRBV6-5
J: TRBJ2-3
D: -
CDR3: CASSYMGGTTDTQYF
DNA: TGTGCCAGCAGTTACATGGGCGGGACCACAGATACGCAGTATTTT

V: TRBV6-1
J: TRBJ1-1
D: -
CDR3: CASSEDGEAFF
DNA: TGTGCCAGCAGTGAAGACGGTGAAGCTTTCTTT

V: TRBV3-1/TRBV3-2
J: TRBJ1-4
D: -
CDR3: CASSEGRKEKLFF
DNA: TGTGCCAGCAGCGAGGGCAGGAAAGAAAAACTGTTTTTT

V: TRBV2
J: TRBJ2-5
D: -
CDR3: CASSVRPQETQYF
DNA: TGTGCCAGCAGTGTCAGGCCCCAAGAGACCCAGTACTTC

V: TRBV9
J: TRBJ1-4
D: -
CDR3: CASSRDRLSEKLFF
DNA: TGTGCCAGCAGTAGAGACAGGTTGAGTGAAAAACTGTTTTTT

V: TRBV18
J: TRBJ2-7
D: -
CDR3: CASSPPSGRSYEQYF
DNA: TGTGCCAGCTCACCACCGTCGGGGAGGTCCTACGAGCAGTACTTC

V: TRBV23-1
J: TRBJ2-7
D: -
CDR3: CASSQSRGNEQYF
DNA: TGCGCCAGCAGTCAATCCCGCGGGAACGAGCAGTACTTC

V: TRBV4-2
J: TRBJ1-1
D: -
CDR3: CASSQGLEAFF
DNA: TGTGCCAGCAGCCAAGGACTTGAAGCTTTCTTT

V: TRBV6-5
J: TRBJ2-7
D: -
CDR3: CASRTTGTGDYEQYF
DNA: TGTGCCAGCAGGACAACCGGGACGGGGGACTACGAGCAGTACTTC

V: TRBV7-9
J: TRBJ1-4
D: -
CDR3: CASSLVTFQGRHEKLFF
DNA: TGTGCCAGCAGCTTAGTTACGTTCCAGGGGAGACATGAAAAACTGTTTTTT

V: TRBV2
J: TRBJ2-2
D: TRBD2
CDR3: CARGLAGYGELFF
DNA: TGTGCCAGGGGACTAGCGGGGTACGGGGAGCTGTTTTTT

V: TRBV7-8
J: TRBJ2-3
D: -
CDR3: CASSQGVGTQYF
DNA: TGTGCCAGCAGCCAAGGGGTGGGTACGCAGTATTTT

V: TRBV12-3/TRBV12-4
J: TRBJ1-1
D: -
CDR3: CASSLAGGTEAFF
DNA: TGTGCCAGCAGTTTAGCAGGGGGCACTGAAGCTTTCTTT

V: TRBV6-1
J: TRBJ2-5
D: TRBD1
CDR3: CASSEGGTVQETQYF
DNA: TGTGCCAGCAGTGAAGGGGGGACAGTCCAAGAGACCCAGTACTTC

V: TRBV2
J: TRBJ2-7
D: TRBD2
CDR3: CASSEAAGTSYEQYF
DNA: TGTGCCAGCAGTGAGGCCGCCGGGACTAGCTACGAGCAGTACTTC

V: TRBV9
J: TRBJ2-1
D: TRBD2
CDR3: CASSVPGLASYNEQFF
DNA: TGTGCCAGCAGCGTGCCGGGACTAGCCTCCTACAATGAGCAGTTCTTC